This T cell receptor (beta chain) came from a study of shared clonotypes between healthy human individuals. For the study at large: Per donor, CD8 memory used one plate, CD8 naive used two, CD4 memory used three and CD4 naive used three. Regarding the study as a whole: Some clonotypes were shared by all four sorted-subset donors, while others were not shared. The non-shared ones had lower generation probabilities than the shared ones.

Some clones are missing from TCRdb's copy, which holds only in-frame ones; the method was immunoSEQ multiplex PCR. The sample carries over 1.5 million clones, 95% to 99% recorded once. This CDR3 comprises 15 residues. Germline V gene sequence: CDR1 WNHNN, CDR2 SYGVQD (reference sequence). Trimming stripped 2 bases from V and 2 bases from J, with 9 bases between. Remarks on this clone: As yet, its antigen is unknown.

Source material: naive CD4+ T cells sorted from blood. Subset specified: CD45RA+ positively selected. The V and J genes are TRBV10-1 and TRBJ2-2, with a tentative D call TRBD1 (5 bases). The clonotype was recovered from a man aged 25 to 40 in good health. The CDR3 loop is CASSEDSFNTGELFF. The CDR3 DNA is TGCGCCAGCAGTGAGGACAGCTTCAACACCGGGGAGCTGTTTTTT.